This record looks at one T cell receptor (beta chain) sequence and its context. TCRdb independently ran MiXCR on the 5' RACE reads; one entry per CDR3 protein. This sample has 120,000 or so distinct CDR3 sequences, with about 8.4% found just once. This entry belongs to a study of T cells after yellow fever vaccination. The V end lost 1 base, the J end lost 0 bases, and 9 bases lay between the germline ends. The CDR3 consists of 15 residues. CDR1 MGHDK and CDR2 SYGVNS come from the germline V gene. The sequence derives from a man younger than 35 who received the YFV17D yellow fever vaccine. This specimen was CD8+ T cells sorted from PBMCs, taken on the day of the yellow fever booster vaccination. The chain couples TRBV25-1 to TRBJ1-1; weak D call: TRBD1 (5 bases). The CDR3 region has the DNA TGTGCCAGCAGTGAATGGGGGGAGATGAACACTGAAGCTTTCTTT. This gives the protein CASSEWGEMNTEAFF.